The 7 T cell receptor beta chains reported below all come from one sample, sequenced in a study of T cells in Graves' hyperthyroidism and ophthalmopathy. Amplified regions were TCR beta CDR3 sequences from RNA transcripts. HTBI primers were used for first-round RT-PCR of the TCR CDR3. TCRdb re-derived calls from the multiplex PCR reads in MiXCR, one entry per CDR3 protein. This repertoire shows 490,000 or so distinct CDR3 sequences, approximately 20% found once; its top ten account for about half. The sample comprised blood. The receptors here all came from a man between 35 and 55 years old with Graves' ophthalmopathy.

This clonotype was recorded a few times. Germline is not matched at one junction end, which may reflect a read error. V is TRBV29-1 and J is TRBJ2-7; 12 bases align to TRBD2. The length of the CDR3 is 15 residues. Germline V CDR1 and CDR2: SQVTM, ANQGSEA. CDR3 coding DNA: TGCAGCGTCGCTGTGACTAGCGGGAGTATTTACGGGCAGTACTTC. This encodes CSVAVTSGSIYGQYF.

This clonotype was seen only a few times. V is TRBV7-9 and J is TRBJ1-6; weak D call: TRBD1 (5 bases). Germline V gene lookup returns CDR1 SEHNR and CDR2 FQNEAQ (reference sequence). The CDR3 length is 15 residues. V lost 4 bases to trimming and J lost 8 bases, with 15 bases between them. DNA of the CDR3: TGTGCCAGCAGCTCAACCGGAGGGGCGGATTCACCCCTCCACTTT. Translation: CASSSTGGADSPLHF.

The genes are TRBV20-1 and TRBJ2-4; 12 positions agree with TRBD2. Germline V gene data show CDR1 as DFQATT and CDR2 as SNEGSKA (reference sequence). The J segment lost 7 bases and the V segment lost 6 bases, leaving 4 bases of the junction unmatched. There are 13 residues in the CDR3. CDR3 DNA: TGCAGTGCCACCCTAGCGGGAGGGAACATTCAGTACTTC. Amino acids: CSATLAGGNIQYF.

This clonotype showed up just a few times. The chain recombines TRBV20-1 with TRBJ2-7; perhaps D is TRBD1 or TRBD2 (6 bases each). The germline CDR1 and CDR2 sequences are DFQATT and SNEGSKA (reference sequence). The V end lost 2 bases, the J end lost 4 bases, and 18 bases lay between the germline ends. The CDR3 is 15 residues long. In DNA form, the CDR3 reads TGCAGTGCTAGAAAGGCCGGGGGCCCCCAGTACGAGCAGTACTTC. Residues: CSARKAGGPQYEQYF.

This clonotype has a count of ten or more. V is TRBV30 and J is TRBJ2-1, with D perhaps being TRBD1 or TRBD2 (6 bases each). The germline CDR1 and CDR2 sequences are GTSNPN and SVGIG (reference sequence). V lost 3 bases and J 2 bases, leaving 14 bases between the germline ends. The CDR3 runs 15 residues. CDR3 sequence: CAWRRGRSPYNEQFF. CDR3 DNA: TGTGCCTGGAGACGGGGGCGCTCCCCCTACAATGAGCAGTTCTTC.

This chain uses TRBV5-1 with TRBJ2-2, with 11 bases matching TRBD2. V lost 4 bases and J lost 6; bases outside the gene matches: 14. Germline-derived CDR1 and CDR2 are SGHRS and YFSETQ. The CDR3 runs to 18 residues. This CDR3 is CASSLLGLAVSGPGELFF. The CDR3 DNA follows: TGCGCCAGCAGCCTTCTGGGACTAGCGGTCTCCGGACCCGGGGAGCTGTTTTTT.

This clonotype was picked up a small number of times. The CDR3 DNA is TGTGCCAGCAGTTTAAAGCGGGAGGAAATTGATGGTGAGCAGTTCTTC. This codes for CASSLKREEIDGEQFF. This chain links TRBV12-3 or TRBV12-4 with TRBJ2-1, with 9 bases fitting TRBD2. The CDR3 has 16 residues. After removal of 2 bases from V and 9 bases from J, the junction contained 11 bases not matched to a gene.